The 30 T cell receptor beta chains presented below share a single source sample, sequenced in a study of CD8 T cells in Susac syndrome. RNA amounts of 0.5 to 1 ug underwent reverse transcription with random hexamers. One entry per CDR3 protein results from TCRdb running MiXCR on the immunoSEQ multiplex PCR reads. Of approximately 200,000 distinct CDR3 sequences in the sample, 90% to 95% were seen once. Sequencing input: CD8+ T cells from PBMCs. The receptor source for this set is a human donor with multiple sclerosis.

The J gene is TRBJ1-1, the V gene TRBV9; possibly TRBD1 for D (6 bases). V lost 5 bases to trimming and J lost 1 base, with 15 bases between them. This CDR3 is built from 15 residues. CDR1 SGDLS and CDR2 YYNGEE come from the germline V gene. CDR3 loop: CASSAKGGANTEAFF. The DNA for the CDR3 is TGTGCCAGCAGTGCCAAAGGGGGGGCGAACACTGAAGCTTTCTTT. The full variable domain, completed using reference TRBV9 and TRBJ1-1, is DSGVTQTPKHLITATGQRVTLRCSPRSGDLSVYWYQQSLDQGLQFLIQYYNGEERAKGNILERFSAQQFPDLHSELNLSSLELGDSALYFCASSAKGGANTEAFFGQGTRLTVV.

The chain uses TRBV3-1 and TRBJ1-2, with D maybe TRBD1 (6 bases). V gave up 0 bases and J gave up 0 bases, with 11 bases separating them. The CDR3 extends over 16 amino acids. Germline V gives CDR1 LGHDT, CDR2 YNNKEL (reference sequence). CDR3 residues: CASSQEWAGANYGYTF. The DNA of the CDR3 is TGTGCCAGCAGCCAAGAATGGGCAGGGGCTAACTATGGCTACACCTTC.

The chain employs TRBV11-2 and TRBJ2-1, with 16 nucleotides matching TRBD2. Trimming removed 4 bases from V and 10 bases from J; junction bases left unmatched: 7. The CDR3 has 16 amino acids. Germline CDR1 is SGHAT and CDR2 is FQNNGV. In DNA form, the CDR3 reads TGTGCCAGCAGCTCCGGGACTAGCGGGGGGGCTTGGGAGCAGTTCTTC. It codes for CASSSGTSGGAWEQFF.

The rearrangement links TRBV7-9 to TRBJ2-7; D might be TRBD1 or TRBD2, each matching 5 bases. Germline loops: CDR1 SEHNR, CDR2 FQNEAQ (reference sequence). Trimming took off 4 bases at V and 3 bases at J, with 13 bases between the two ends. The CDR3 is 14 amino acids. The CDR3 region is CASSSPGAIYEQYF. DNA of the CDR3: TGTGCCAGCAGCTCCCCCGGGGCAATCTACGAGCAGTACTTC. Full variable domain (missing parts from reference TRBV7-9 and TRBJ2-7): DTGVSQNPRHKITKRGQNVTFRCDPISEHNRLYWYRQTLGQGPEFLTYFQNEAQLEKSRLLSDRFSAERPKGSFSTLEIQRTEQGDSAMYLCASSSPGAIYEQYFGPGTRLTVT.

The rearrangement uses TRBV5-1 and TRBJ2-1; no definite D call. The CDR3 length is 15 residues. Trimming cost V 0 bases and J 2 bases, with 9 bases left between them. Germline V gene lookup returns CDR1 SGHRS and CDR2 YFSETQ. CDR3 protein: CASSLVSGAYNEQFF. CDR3 nucleotides: TGCGCCAGCAGCTTGGTCTCAGGAGCCTACAATGAGCAGTTCTTC.

The chain is built from TRBV7-9 and TRBJ2-1; D may be TRBD1 (6 bases). Trimming removed 3 bases at V and 6 bases at J, with 15 bases between. Germline V gene sequence: CDR1 SEHNR, CDR2 FQNEAQ (reference sequence). This CDR3 spans 15 amino acids. CDR3 in amino acids: CASSFRTEFRNEQFF. In DNA form, the CDR3 reads TGTGCCAGCAGCTTTCGGACAGAATTCCGCAATGAGCAGTTCTTC.

This clonotype appeared once. The J gene is TRBJ1-1, the V gene TRBV12-3 or TRBV12-4; 10 bases align to TRBD1. This CDR3 region has 15 residues. The V segment lost 5 bases and the J segment 3 bases; nucleotides outside the gene matches: 6. CDR3 in DNA: TGTGCCAGCAGTCCTGGACAGGGGGAGGACACTGAAGCTTTCTTT. Translating it yields CASSPGQGEDTEAFF.

V and J are TRBV15 and TRBJ2-7; TRBD2 is a possible D gene (6 bases). Germline values: CDR1 LNHNV, CDR2 YYDKDF (reference sequence). With 4 bases removed from V and 4 bases from J, the gap between germline ends came to 14 bases. CDR3 size: 14 residues. As DNA, the CDR3 is TGTGCCACCAGCAAGGGCGGAGGGATATACGAGCAGTACTTC. Protein sequence: CATSKGGGIYEQYF.

This clonotype was seen just once. The J gene is TRBJ2-7, the V gene TRBV4-2; 9 positions agree with TRBD2. V lost 4 bases, J lost 3 bases, and 7 bases stayed unmatched. CDR1 and CDR2 (germline): LGHNA, YNFKEQ. The CDR3 extends over 15 amino acids. The CDR3 DNA is TGTGCCAGCAGCCTAGCGGGAGAAGAGGGCTACGAGCAGTACTTC. Its protein product is CASSLAGEEGYEQYF.

This rearrangement joins TRBV7-9 to TRBJ2-1, with 8 bases identical to TRBD2. V was pared by 1 base and J by 6 bases, with 8 bases of the junction left unmatched. This CDR3 region has 16 residues. Germline values: CDR1 SEHNR, CDR2 FQNEAQ (reference sequence). The CDR3 DNA is TGTGCCAGCAGCTTAGTCGGGGGGGGAATTCTCAATGAGCAGTTCTTC. Protein product: CASSLVGGGILNEQFF.

The chain uses TRBV5-6 and TRBJ2-1, with no clear D. Trimming took 1 base from V and 1 from J, leaving 9 bases between them. Germline CDR1 and CDR2: SGHDT and YYEEEE. The CDR3 is made up of 15 amino acids. The chain's CDR3 is CASSLFPDSYNEQFF. The DNA for the CDR3 is TGTGCCAGCAGCTTGTTCCCGGATTCCTACAATGAGCAGTTCTTC. Full variable domain (outside the CDR3, taken from reference TRBV5-6 and TRBJ2-1): DAGVTQSPTHLIKTRGQQVTLRCSPKSGHDTVSWYQQALGQGPQFIFQYYEEEERQRGNFPDRFSGHQFPNYSSELNVNALLLGDSALYLCASSLFPDSYNEQFFGPGTRLTVL.

Here the CDR3 reads CSARGLAGGGAKNIQYF. For the CDR3, the DNA is TGCAGTGCTAGGGGGCTAGCGGGGGGTGGAGCCAAAAACATTCAGTACTTC. The chain has TRBV20-1 and TRBJ2-4, with 11 bases aligning to TRBD2. The CDR3 totals 17 residues. The V segment lost 3 bases and the J segment 0 bases; nucleotides outside the gene matches: 7. The V gene's germline CDR1 is DFQATT and CDR2 SNEGSKA (reference sequence).

The V and J genes are TRBV4-1 and TRBJ2-1, with 10 nucleotides matching TRBD2. V shed 5 bases and J 8 bases; nucleotides not matched to a gene: 6. Per germline, CDR1 MGHRA and CDR2 YSYEKL. The CDR3 sequence is 14 residues long. The CDR3 DNA reads TGCGCCAGCAGCACTGGACTAGCGGTCGATGAGCAGTTCTTC. Protein sequence: CASSTGLAVDEQFF.

The rearrangement links TRBV12-3 or TRBV12-4 to TRBJ1-2; 7 bases agree with TRBD1. This CDR3 is 13 amino acids long. V lost 7 bases to trimming and J lost 8 bases; unmatched junction nucleotides: 10. CDR3 region: CASTQTGQVGYTF. CDR3 DNA: TGTGCCAGCACCCAGACAGGGCAGGTCGGCTACACCTTC.

The CDR3 DNA follows: TGTGCCAGCAGTTTAAATGGACACGAGCAGTACTTC. Protein: CASSLNGHEQYF. The chain uses TRBV27 and TRBJ2-7, with unresolved D. The CDR3 is 12 residues long. V was shortened by 2 bases and J by 5 bases, with 7 bases between the two germline ends. CDR1 MNHEY and CDR2 SMNVEV come from the germline V gene (reference sequence).

The rearrangement joins TRBV7-9 to TRBJ1-1; 8 bases align to TRBD1. Germline loops: CDR1 SEHNR, CDR2 FQNEAQ (reference sequence). Trimming at V came to 4 bases and at J to 5 bases, leaving 12 bases not matched to a gene. This CDR3 is 16 amino acids long. CDR3 sequence: CASSSRQGSRLTEAFF. The CDR3 coding sequence is TGTGCCAGCAGCTCCCGACAGGGGAGCAGATTGACTGAAGCTTTCTTT. Complete variable domain (other parts from reference TRBV7-9 and TRBJ1-1): DTGVSQNPRHKITKRGQNVTFRCDPISEHNRLYWYRQTLGQGPEFLTYFQNEAQLEKSRLLSDRFSAERPKGSFSTLEIQRTEQGDSAMYLCASSSRQGSRLTEAFFGQGTRLTVV.

The chain employs TRBV23-1 and TRBJ2-1; D may correspond to TRBD1 or TRBD2 (6 bases each). TRBV23-1 is labeled an ORF, and its function is uncertain. Trimming took 5 bases from V and 8 from J, leaving 22 bases between them. The CDR3 extends over 16 amino acids. CDR3 bases: TGCGCCAGCAGTACCTTCCCTAGGGGGGTGGGGCATGAGCAGTTCTTC. Its protein is CASSTFPRGVGHEQFF.

The chain joins TRBV2 to TRBJ2-7; tentative D call: TRBD2 (5 bases). Germline V gene lookup returns CDR1 SNHLY and CDR2 FYNNEI. V lost 8 bases and J lost 3, with 14 bases in between. The CDR3 spans 13 residues. The CDR3 is CASCVSASYEQYF. The CDR3 nucleotides read TGTGCCAGCTGCGTTAGCGCGAGCTACGAGCAGTACTTC.

The V and J genes are TRBV20-1 and TRBJ1-2, with a weak D call TRBD1 (6 bases). The CDR3 covers 13 residues. Looked up from germline, CDR1 is DFQATT and CDR2 is SNEGSKA (reference sequence). V lost 0 bases to trimming and J lost 8 bases, with 13 bases between them. In nucleotides, the CDR3 is TGCAGTGCTAGAGATTTGTGGGGGCCGGGCTACACCTTC. Its translation: CSARDLWGPGYTF.

The CDR3, as DNA: TGTGCCAGCAGCATCGGGACGGAAGGGGGCAAAAGTGGCTACACCTTC. Its translation is CASSIGTEGGKSGYTF. The V call is TRBV9, the J call TRBJ1-2; 7 bases line up with TRBD1. Germline V gene data show CDR1 as SGDLS and CDR2 as YYNGEE. V shed 4 bases and J 7 bases; nucleotides not matched to a gene: 16. The CDR3 length is 16 residues. The full variable domain, in which reference TRBV9 and TRBJ1-2 provide the parts outside the CDR3, is DSGVTQTPKHLITATGQRVTLRCSPRSGDLSVYWYQQSLDQGLQFLIQYYNGEERAKGNILERFSAQQFPDLHSELNLSSLELGDSALYFCASSIGTEGGKSGYTFGSGTRLTVV.

The chain carries TRBV16 and TRBJ2-5; 10 nucleotides agree with TRBD2. Germline CDR1 reads KGHSY; CDR2 reads FQNENV. V shed 6 bases and J 5 bases; nucleotides not matched to a gene: 12. The CDR3 totals 16 residues. CDR3 DNA sequence: TGTGCCAGCAGTCGTGGACTAGCGGATCTTCGGGAGACCCAGTACTTC. Protein: CASSRGLADLRETQYF.

DNA for the CDR3: TGCGCCAGCAGCCAAGTAGGACAGGGGGCTCGCACTGAAGCTTTCTTT. Its translation: CASSQVGQGARTEAFF. The rearrangement joins TRBV4-1 to TRBJ1-1; TRBD1 matches at 11 bases. The CDR3 runs 16 residues. Germline-derived CDR1 and CDR2 are MGHRA and YSYEKL. Trimming removed 1 base from V and 4 bases from J; junction bases left unmatched: 5.

The chain couples TRBV3-1 to TRBJ2-1; D is perhaps TRBD1 (5 bases). This CDR3 is built from 16 residues. The germline V and J ends were trimmed by 4 bases and 2 bases, with 15 bases remaining between them. Germline V gene data show CDR1 as LGHDT and CDR2 as YNNKEL (reference sequence). CDR3 in DNA: TGTGCCAGCAGCCCTGACAGCCTCTCGACCTACAATGAGCAGTTCTTC. It is translated as CASSPDSLSTYNEQFF.

The rearrangement links TRBV29-1 to TRBJ2-1; possibly TRBD2 for D (6 bases). V lost 6 bases and J 1 base, leaving 13 bases between the germline ends. This CDR3 comprises 14 residues. CDR1 is SQVTM, CDR2 ANQGSEA, per germline. The CDR3 DNA sequence: TGCAGCGTGGCCGGGAGTCAGTCCTACAATGAGCAGTTCTTC. Translation gives CSVAGSQSYNEQFF.

The chain employs TRBV20-1 and TRBJ2-1; D is unclear. V lost 0 bases and J 0 bases, leaving 12 bases between the germline ends. This CDR3 has 16 amino acids. Germline V CDR1 and CDR2: DFQATT, SNEGSKA (reference sequence). The CDR3 loop is CSARDQHRSSYNEQFF. DNA of the CDR3: TGCAGTGCTAGAGATCAGCACCGTAGCTCCTACAATGAGCAGTTCTTC.

The chain combines TRBV12-3 or TRBV12-4 with TRBJ2-3, with TRBD1 matching 7 bases. CDR3 size: 16 residues. Trimming at V came to 2 bases and at J to 2 bases, leaving 7 bases not matched to a gene. This CDR3 reads CASSLRPGGFTDTQYF. As DNA, the CDR3 is TGTGCCAGCAGTTTAAGGCCAGGGGGATTCACAGATACGCAGTATTTT.

This clonotype was counted only a few times. The rearrangement uses TRBV12-3 or TRBV12-4 and TRBJ2-7; possibly TRBD1 for D (6 bases). Trimming cost V 3 bases and J 2 bases, with 11 bases left between them. This CDR3 contains 14 residues. The CDR3 DNA sequence: TGTGCCAGCAGTTTTGCCGGACAGACCTACGAGCAGTACTTC. It encodes CASSFAGQTYEQYF.

The rearrangement uses TRBV2 and TRBJ2-3; the match to TRBD1 covers 10 bases. The CDR3 has 15 residues. Germline CDR1 is SNHLY and CDR2 is FYNNEI. Trimming took 8 bases from V and 6 from J; bases not matched to a gene: 11. The chain's CDR3 is CASAVGQGSLDTQYF. The CDR3 DNA sequence: TGTGCCAGCGCGGTGGGACAGGGGTCTTTGGATACGCAGTATTTT.

The sample holds a few counts of this clonotype. The gene calls are TRBV12-3 or TRBV12-4 and TRBJ2-7, with TRBD1 matching over 10 bases. J was trimmed by 3 bases and V by 3 bases; bases with no gene match: 14. This CDR3 is 18 amino acids long. CDR3 residues: CASSFGSPGTGALYEQYF. DNA for the CDR3: TGTGCCAGCAGTTTCGGGTCCCCCGGGACAGGGGCCCTCTACGAGCAGTACTTC.

J is TRBJ2-2 and V is TRBV9; the D gene could be TRBD1 or TRBD2 (6 bases each). Germline lookup yields CDR1 SGDLS and CDR2 YYNGEE. The CDR3 totals 17 residues. V was shortened by 0 bases and J by 1 base, with 13 bases between the two germline ends. CDR3 amino acids: CASSVENGGLNTGELFF. DNA of the CDR3: TGTGCCAGCAGCGTAGAGAACGGGGGCCTGAACACCGGGGAGCTGTTTTTT.